This T cell receptor (beta chain) was sequenced during a study of blood T cells in healthy people across ages (dated by TCRdb to 2013 to 2016). Regarding the study in general: Template switching captured roughly one uniquely barcoded TCR beta cDNA molecule per two T cells in model experiments. The study measured age-related changes in TCR beta repertoire diversity using deep sequencing normalized with unique cDNA molecular identifiers. Four age groups were formed from the donors: young (average 16 years), middle-aged (approximately 39), aged (more than 55) and long-lived (about 75). Two additional independent replicas of 1 million unique cDNA reads from the same blood draw were analyzed for two donors (one aged 18 to 30 and one aged 80 or older). Results and caveats for the whole study, not just this receptor: Because profiling used bulk unsorted PBMCs, naive and antigen-experienced compartments could not be compared conclusively. The CMV infection status of donors was not known, potentially confounding age-related changes in expanded clonotypes. Total diversity estimates from one million sequenced T cells were considered lower bounds and underestimates. Observed TCR beta diversity correlated strongly with the percentage of naive T cells measured by flow cytometry. Observed TCR beta diversity per million T cells fell roughly linearly with age, and a significant reduction was already apparent by age roughly 40. Compared with the aged group, more naive CD4+ T cells, fewer expanded clones and increased TCR diversity were shown by the long-lived group, suggesting age selection.

Systemically healthy Caucasian individuals from Russia, around 38 in total and aged about 6 to 100 years, were included as donors. About 10 milliliters of peripheral blood were collected from each donor into EDTA-treated Vacutainer tubes. Ficoll-Paque density-gradient centrifugation was used to isolate PBMCs, with at least 7 million obtained per sample. Trizol reagent was used to extract total RNA from PBMCs, with at least 5 micrograms per sample. Naive CD45RAhigh/CD27high T cell percentages were measured by flow cytometry on a PBMC aliquot from every donor. The protocol used for the library was 5' RACE. The listed sequencing device is Illumina HiSeq 2500. A second roughly 6 to 12 cycle PCR used a sample-barcoded 5' primer and a J-beta primer mix. A unique molecular identifier was introduced onto each TCR beta cDNA molecule by a template-switch 5' adaptor carrying 12 random nucleotides. At least 2.5 million CDR3-containing paired-end reads were obtained from each sample. The Mint cDNA synthesis kit, primed by a TRBC-specific oligonucleotide, was used to synthesize first-strand cDNA from all RNA. Following uracil-DNA glycosylase treatment, a first 18-cycle PCR with universal primers M1SS and BC2_uni_R was performed on all cDNA. The source study handled its data this way. For normalization, 1 million high-quality reads were randomly selected from each sample, with every read carrying a distinct molecular identifier. Reads sharing molecular identifiers were discarded rather than binned into consensus sequences. MiTCR, run with a Q25 quality threshold and the strictest error-elimination algorithm, handled CDR3 identification, clonotype clustering and error correction. A nonparametric unseen species model with Euler transformation was used to estimate a lower bound on total TCR beta diversity. The public reads were reprocessed in TCRdb via fastp at Q25 and MiXCR, keeping in-frame beta chains. Each entry is one CDR3 protein sequence, shown with its most common DNA and genes. These V and J calls are TCRdb output, not the study's own analysis. In all, the sample holds fewer than 600,000 distinct CDR3 sequences, and approximately 26% of those were seen once. The top ten clonotypes cover about 3.3% of the sample.

This clonotype was recorded a few times. Its antigen remains unidentified. Base qualities are not at hand, and no much larger clone is one base apart. Trimming takes 7 bases from V and 5 bases from J, and the germline ends sit 8 bases apart. Including cysteine and phenylalanine, the CDR3 has 11 amino acids. Just the 33-base CDR3 DNA is kept, in frame starting at base 1. Sequences SEHNR (CDR1) and FQNEAQ (CDR2) are obtained from the germline V gene (reference sequence). Separately, the same data were catalogued under a study of T cells of mothers and their children. The second study's authors report: Nine systemically healthy Caucasian individuals served as donors, namely three mothers together with their six children. cDNA synthesis consumed the entire amount of extracted RNA, loaded at about 1.5 ug RNA in each 15 ul reaction. Sample barcodes and 2-4 random nucleotides were added via the M1S primer in the second PCR. More than 8 million TCR beta CDR3 reads were obtained from each mother, and roughly 3 million reads were obtained from each child. TCR recombination output is similarly shaped by thymic selection in related and unrelated pairs, with a minor effect exerted by inherited differences. Normalized repertoire overlap was always slightly but never significantly higher in related than unrelated mother-child pairs. No persistent microchimeric T cell clones were detected, at a sensitivity of 90 to 100 clones per million clonotypes. In the study, deep NGS was used to compare the TCR beta repertoires of mothers and children, and features distinguishing related mother-child pairs from unrelated individuals were sought. Mothers averaged roughly 36 +/- 4 years of age and children averaged roughly 11 +/- 4 years. After adapters were ligated using NEBNext reagents, the libraries underwent 100+100 nt paired-end sequencing on an Illumina HiSeq 2000. To prevent cross-contamination, the mother and child libraries were prepared a month apart and were sequenced in separate runs. Each donor had between 500,000 and 2,000,000 distinct TCR beta clonotypes identified. Naive TCR beta clonotypes were estimated from low-frequency clonotypes matched to each donor's FACS-determined naive share, without sorting.

In this chain, TRBV7-9 is recombined with TRBJ2-5; no confident D gene assignment can be made. The sequenced sample consisted of blood. The TCR sequence derives from a boy younger than 10 in good health. The CDR3: CASTSSETQYF. At the DNA level, the sequence is TGTGCCAGCACCTCTTCGGAGACCCAGTACTTC. This CDR3, with the reference TRBV7-9 and TRBJ2-5 proteins standing in past its ends, gives the full variable domain DTGVSQNPRHKITKRGQNVTFRCDPISEHNRLYWYRQTLGQGPEFLTYFQNEAQLEKSRLLSDRFSAERPKGSFSTLEIQRTEQGDSAMYLCASTSSETQYFGPGTRLLVL.